The T cell receptor (beta chain) described here comes from a study of T cell responses to AZD1222 COVID-19 vaccine. Study-wide points: Most donors were white British and more were female, and clonal diversity was possibly underestimated. Spike-specific TCR depth and breadth grew after two AZD1222 doses. There were repertoire samples only from the period after the peak T cell response.

V lost 4 bases and J lost 6; bases outside the gene matches: 7. This CDR3 contains 14 residues. From germline, CDR1 is SGDLS and CDR2 YYNGEE. Regarding this clone: The antigen is unknown.

Generated by immunoSEQ multiplex PCR, the TCRdb table keeps only in-frame clones and is missing some. The table lists 100,000 or so clones, 88% of them singletons. Sequencing was performed on peripheral blood, taken on day 0 of AZD1222 vaccination. This clonotype was obtained from an adult in good health. The V call is TRBV9, the J call TRBJ2-7; TRBD2 matches 10 bases. CDR3 bases: TGTGCCAGCAGCCCTAGCGGGAGTCCCCCCGAGCAGTACTTC. Translating it yields CASSPSGSPPEQYF.